This TCR beta chain was sequenced in a study of beta chain features in type 1 diabetes. Germline V gene data show CDR1 as SQVTM and CDR2 as ANQGSEA. The CDR3 runs 12 residues. The germline V and J ends were trimmed by 3 bases and 2 bases, with 7 bases remaining between them. The study's findings and limits: Over-representation of high TCR-expressing cells was a possible consequence of cDNA sequencing. Naive, central memory and Treg TCRB repertoires appeared more alike in patients than in healthy donors.

Note on this clone: The antigen is unknown.

CD45RO/CCR7/CD25/CD127/CD95/CD27 separated CD4+ naive, central memory, regulatory and stem cell-like memory cells by sorting. Since all of the isolated RNA was reverse transcribed, expressed TCRB transcripts were what got sequenced. The table came from immunoSEQ multiplex PCR; TCRdb's copy has only in-frame clones and leaves some out. Among roughly 500,000 clones listed, about an eighth were seen once. The V and J genes are TRBV29-1 and TRBJ1-1; D gene unclear. The sequenced material came from naive CD4+ T cells from blood. This receptor was taken from a woman between 18 and 29 years old in good health. CDR3 bases: TGCAGCGTTGACAGGTATAACACTGAAGCTTTCTTT. Encoded protein: CSVDRYNTEAFF. Together with reference TRBV29-1 and TRBJ1-1, the CDR3 gives the full variable domain: SAVISQKPSRDICQRGTSLTIQCQVDSQVTMMFWYRQQPGQSLTLIATANQGSEATYESGFVIDKFPISRPNLTFSTLTVSNMSPEDSSIYLCSVDRYNTEAFFGQGTRLTVV.